This TCR beta chain stems from a study of cytomegalovirus exposure and HLA in healthy donors. The CDR3 has 13 residues. CDR1 and CDR2 from the germline V gene are PRHDT and FYEKMQ (reference sequence). The V gene end was trimmed by 4 bases and the J gene end by 3 bases; junction bases not matched to a gene: 3. The primer mix had 60 Vbeta and 13 Jbeta primers. This table comes from immunoSEQ multiplex PCR, and its TCRdb copy is limited to in-frame clones, with some not included. Its table records tens of thousands of clones. This sequence originates from a man aged 30-40 years in good health and CMV-seronegative. V gene TRBV13 combines with J gene TRBJ2-7; TRBD1 aligns across 7 bases. The source material was PBMCs. CDR3 loop: CASSSGQDYEQYF. The CDR3 nucleotides are TGTGCCAGCAGCTCTGGACAGGACTACGAGCAGTACTTC.